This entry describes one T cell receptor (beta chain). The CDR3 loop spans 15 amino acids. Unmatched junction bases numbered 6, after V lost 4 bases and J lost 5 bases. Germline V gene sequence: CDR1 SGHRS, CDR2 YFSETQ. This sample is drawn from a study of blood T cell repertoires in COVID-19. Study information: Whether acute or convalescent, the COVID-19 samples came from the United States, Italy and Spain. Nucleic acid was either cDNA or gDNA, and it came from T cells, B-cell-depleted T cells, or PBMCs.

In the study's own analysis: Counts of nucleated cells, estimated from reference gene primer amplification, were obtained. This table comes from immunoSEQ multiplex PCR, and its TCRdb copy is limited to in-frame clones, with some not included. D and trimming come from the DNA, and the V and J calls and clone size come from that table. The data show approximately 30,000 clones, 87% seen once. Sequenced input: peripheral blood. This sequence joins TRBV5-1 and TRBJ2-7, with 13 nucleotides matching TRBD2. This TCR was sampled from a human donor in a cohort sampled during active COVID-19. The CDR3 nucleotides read TGCGCCAGCAGCCAAACCGGGACTAGCGGGGACGAGCAGTACTTC. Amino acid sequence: CASSQTGTSGDEQYF.